Reported below is one T cell receptor beta chain. Its antigen is unidentified. Single viable CD3+CD4+CD8-CD45RO+ cells were sorted as the memory CD4+ T cells. The entry originates in a study of memory CD4+ T cells and cytomegalovirus serostatus. Study overall: Donors were healthy Belgian adults, 9 or 10 CMV seropositive and fewer than 30 seronegative. Broader study findings: The CMV-associated TCR signature appears largely within the CD4+ memory repertoire.

This table comes from immunoSEQ multiplex PCR, and its TCRdb copy is limited to in-frame clones, with some not included. The sample records approximately 27,000 clones, about 78% being singletons. This CDR3 has 14 amino acids. Looked up from germline, CDR1 is ENHRY and CDR2 is SYGVKD. V lost 8 bases and J 6 bases, leaving 19 bases between the germline ends. V is TRBV10-3 and J is TRBJ1-1, with no clear D. Material: memory CD4+ T cells from blood. The source of this sequence is an adult in good health and CMV-seronegative. This CDR3 is CAIEKGSDRAEAFF. The DNA of the CDR3 is TGTGCCATCGAAAAGGGCTCGGATAGAGCTGAAGCTTTCTTT.